Listed below are T cell receptor beta chains from one sample, sequenced in a study of T-cell reconstitution after alpha-beta-depleted transplantation in children. TCRdb used MiXCR to reprocess the PCR reads, holding one entry per CDR3 protein. The sample carries about 540,000 distinct CDR3 sequences, about 17% recorded once. Source: PBMCs from the stem cell graft donor, taken from the stem cell graft. The receptor source for this set is a human donor who donated a stem cell graft to a child with acute lymphoblastic leukemia. CDR3s leave out the opening cysteine and the closing phenylalanine or tryptophan. Fields, in order: clone size, V gene, J gene, CDR3 protein. Not every row has a clone size; where given, it reads once, few, many or a size class.

.	TRBV5-1	TRBJ2-1	ASSLGVRDTEQF
few	TRBV12-3/TRBV12-4	TRBJ2-1	ASSDPTSGRDEQF
.	TRBV5-1	TRBJ1-2	ASRTPGQGNYGYT
few	TRBV6-6	TRBJ1-1	ASSYTGTTEAF
.	TRBV18	TRBJ1-1	ASWSITEAF
.	TRBV5-1	TRBJ2-5	ASSSRDGARETQY
few	TRBV4-2	TRBJ2-1	ASSQEVRNEQF
few	TRBV29-1	TRBJ2-7	SVEDGHHDLSYEQY
.	TRBV5-1	TRBJ2-5	ASSFAGGQETQY
.	TRBV20-1	TRBJ1-2	SAGGFGGYT
few	TRBV15	TRBJ2-2	ALADTNTGELF
.	TRBV5-1	TRBJ2-7	ASSLRGTTTYEQY
many	TRBV6-5	TRBJ2-1	ASSYDSGTGHNNEQF
few	TRBV11-2	TRBJ2-1	ASSSPLATSGRGNEQF
.	TRBV4-1	TRBJ2-7	ASSHSTGELGEQY
few	TRBV12-3/TRBV12-4	TRBJ1-2	ASSSLRDGRYGYT
.	TRBV27	TRBJ2-7	ASSQRTGSGYEQY
many	TRBV29-1	TRBJ1-1	SGGPMNTEAF
.	TRBV10-3	TRBJ2-7	AISLDRGPYEQY
.	TRBV15	TRBJ2-5	ANPKTEQETQY
.	TRBV7-3	TRBJ2-3	ASSSTSGSFTDTQY
few	TRBV3-1	TRBJ1-3	ASSHPDRGDTIY
.	TRBV29-1	TRBJ2-1	SVPGTGGEQF
.	TRBV5-6	TRBJ2-1	ASSSGLAGTSYNEQF
.	TRBV6-6	TRBJ1-2	ASSFTDGNGYT
few	TRBV15	TRBJ1-1	ATSRDWAGYDTEAF
few	TRBV30	TRBJ2-2	AWRDTAHTGELF
few	TRBV12-3/TRBV12-4	TRBJ2-7	ASSPGTTEQY
few	TRBV12-3/TRBV12-4	TRBJ2-7	ASSSTGVEEQY
few	TRBV11-2	TRBJ2-5	ASSSLTGAGETQY
.	TRBV4-1	TRBJ2-2	ASSQAGQGRNTGELF
.	TRBV5-1	TRBJ2-3	ARRGLSFPDTQY
few	TRBV5-1	TRBJ2-1	ASSLWRLAPDEQF
few	TRBV20-1	TRBJ2-7	SARTGTSGSLFTYEQY
few	TRBV24-1	TRBJ1-2	ATSFGRTNYGYT
.	TRBV2	TRBJ2-3	ASGREKSDTQY
.	TRBV18	TRBJ1-3	ASSPDRGSGNTIY
.	TRBV7-3	TRBJ1-4	ASSSRTRDSSLDEKLF
.	TRBV5-1	TRBJ1-4	ASTLTDTNEKLF
.	TRBV27	TRBJ1-1	ASSLLGRTEAF
.	TRBV12-3/TRBV12-4	TRBJ2-7	ASSFLDRGYEQY
.	TRBV29-1	TRBJ2-1	SEATSVYNEQF
.	TRBV29-1	TRBJ1-1	SVEEQGEEAF
few	TRBV29-1	TRBJ1-1	SVEDSGYQ
few	TRBV5-5	TRBJ1-6	ASSPFGDNSPLH
few	TRBV28	TRBJ2-3	ASSLFRGRGTDTQY
.	TRBV28	TRBJ2-2	ASRRRDTGELF
.	TRBV6-1	TRBJ1-6	ASSRTFSRTYNSPLH
few	TRBV5-6	TRBJ2-5	ASSSGGKGETQY
.	TRBV7-9	TRBJ2-3	ASSSPGGDTQY
few	TRBV20-1	TRBJ2-7	SARDGRSSSYEQY
.	TRBV20-1	TRBJ2-1	SARDWTGGWDEQF
few	TRBV6-1	TRBJ2-1	ASTRTGGYEQF
.	TRBV4-1	TRBJ2-5	ASSQVGTRETQY
many	TRBV6-5	TRBJ2-5	ASSYLSRFSGVRETQY
.	TRBV28	TRBJ1-1	ASTGGGAEKAEAF
.	TRBV4-2	TRBJ1-1	ASSQSRNGPNTEAF
few	TRBV27	TRBJ2-7	ASSSQSRWEQY
few	TRBV10-3	TRBJ1-5	AISEGQPQH
few	TRBV9	TRBJ1-2	ASDPYT